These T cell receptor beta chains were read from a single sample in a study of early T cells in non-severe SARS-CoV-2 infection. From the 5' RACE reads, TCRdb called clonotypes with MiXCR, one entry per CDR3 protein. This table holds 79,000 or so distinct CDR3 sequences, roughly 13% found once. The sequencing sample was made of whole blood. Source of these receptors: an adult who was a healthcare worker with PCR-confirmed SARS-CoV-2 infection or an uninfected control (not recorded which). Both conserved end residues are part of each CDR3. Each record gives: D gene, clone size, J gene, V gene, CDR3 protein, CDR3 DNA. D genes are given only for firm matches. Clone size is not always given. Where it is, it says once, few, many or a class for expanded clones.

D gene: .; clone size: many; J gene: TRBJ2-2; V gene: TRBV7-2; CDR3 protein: CASSLIQRAGGELFF; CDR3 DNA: TGTGCCAGCAGCTTGATTCAGAGGGCCGGCGGGGAGCTGTTTTTT
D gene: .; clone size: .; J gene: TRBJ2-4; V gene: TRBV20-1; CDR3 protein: CSAGDGGPPKNIQYF; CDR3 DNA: TGCAGTGCTGGAGACGGGGGGCCGCCCAAAAACATTCAGTACTTC
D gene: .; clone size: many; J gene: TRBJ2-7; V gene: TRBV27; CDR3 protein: CASSLSAGYEQYF; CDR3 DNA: TGTGCCAGCAGTTTATCAGCGGGTTACGAGCAGTACTTC
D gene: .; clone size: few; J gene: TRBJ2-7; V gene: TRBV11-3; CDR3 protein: CASSRDGAQDEQYF; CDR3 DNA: TGTGCCAGCAGCCGTGACGGGGCCCAGGACGAGCAGTACTTC
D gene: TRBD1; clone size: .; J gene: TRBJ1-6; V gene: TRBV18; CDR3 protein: CASSQTGSHNSPLHF; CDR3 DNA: TGTGCCAGCTCACAGACAGGGTCCCATAATTCACCCCTCCACTTT
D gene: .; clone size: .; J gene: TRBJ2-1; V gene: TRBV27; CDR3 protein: CASSLTNTYNEQFF; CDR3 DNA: TGTGCCAGCAGCTTGACGAATACCTACAATGAGCAGTTCTTC
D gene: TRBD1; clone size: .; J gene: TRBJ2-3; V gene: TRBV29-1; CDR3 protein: CSVSDRSTSTDTQYF; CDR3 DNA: TGCAGCGTATCGGACAGGAGCACTAGCACAGATACGCAGTATTTT
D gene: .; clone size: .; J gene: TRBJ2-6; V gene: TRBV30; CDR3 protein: CAAGQPLRSGANVLTF; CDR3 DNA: TGTGCCGCGGGACAACCACTTCGATCTGGGGCCAACGTCCTGACTTTC
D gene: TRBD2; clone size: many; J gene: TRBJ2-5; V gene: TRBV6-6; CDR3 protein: CASSTGLAGKETQYF; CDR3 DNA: TGTGCCAGCAGTACGGGACTAGCGGGAAAAGAGACCCAGTACTTC
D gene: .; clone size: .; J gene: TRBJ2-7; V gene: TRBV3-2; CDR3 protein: CASSQGEGSSYEQYF; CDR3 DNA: TGTGCCAGCAGCCAAGGTGAGGGGTCTTCCTACGAGCAGTACTTC
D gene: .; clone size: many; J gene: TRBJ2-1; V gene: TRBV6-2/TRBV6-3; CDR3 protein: CASNEVTENEQFF; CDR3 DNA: TGTGCCAGCAACGAGGTAACAGAAAATGAGCAGTTCTTC
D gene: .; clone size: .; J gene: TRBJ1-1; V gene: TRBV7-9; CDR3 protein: CASATLNTEAFF; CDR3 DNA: TGTGCCAGCGCTACCCTGAACACTGAAGCTTTCTTT
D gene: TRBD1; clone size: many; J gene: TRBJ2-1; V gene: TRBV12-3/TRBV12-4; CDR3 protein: CASSLADRGRRNEQFF; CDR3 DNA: TGTGCCAGCAGTTTAGCGGACAGGGGGCGCAGGAATGAGCAGTTCTTC
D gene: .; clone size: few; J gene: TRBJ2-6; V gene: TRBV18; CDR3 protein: CASSSATGANVLTF; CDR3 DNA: TGTGCCAGCTCCTCCGCCACCGGGGCCAACGTCCTGACTTTC
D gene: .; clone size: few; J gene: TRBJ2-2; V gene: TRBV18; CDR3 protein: CASSPGPATGELFF; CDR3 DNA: TGTGCCAGCTCACCAGGACCAGCCACCGGGGAGCTGTTTTTT
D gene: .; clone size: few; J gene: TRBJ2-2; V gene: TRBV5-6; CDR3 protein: CASSWPFSNTGELFF; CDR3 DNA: TGTGCCAGCAGCTGGCCCTTCTCGAACACCGGGGAGCTGTTTTTT
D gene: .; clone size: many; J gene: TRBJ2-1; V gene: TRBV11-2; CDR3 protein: CASSLPKKESSYNEQFF; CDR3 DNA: TGTGCCAGCAGCTTACCTAAAAAGGAAAGCTCCTACAATGAGCAGTTCTTC
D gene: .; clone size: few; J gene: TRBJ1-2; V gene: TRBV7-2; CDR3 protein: CASSPQAPNYGYTF; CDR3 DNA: TGTGCCAGCAGCCCACAGGCCCCTAACTATGGCTACACCTTC
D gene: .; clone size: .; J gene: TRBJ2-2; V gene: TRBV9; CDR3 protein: CASSVTVGTGELFF; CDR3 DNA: TGTGCCAGCAGCGTAACCGTAGGAACCGGGGAGCTGTTTTTT
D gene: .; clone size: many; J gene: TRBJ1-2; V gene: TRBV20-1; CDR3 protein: CSAVGRQGDAYGYTF; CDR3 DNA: TGCAGTGCCGTGGGGAGGCAGGGAGATGCCTATGGCTACACCTTC
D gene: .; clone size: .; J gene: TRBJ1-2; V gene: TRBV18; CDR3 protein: CASSKPGPFNYGYTF; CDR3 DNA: TGTGCCAGCTCCAAGCCCGGGCCTTTTAACTATGGCTACACCTTC
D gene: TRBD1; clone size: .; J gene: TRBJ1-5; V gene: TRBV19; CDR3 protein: CASRDRGYSNQPQHF; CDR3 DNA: TGTGCCAGTCGAGACAGGGGCTATAGCAATCAGCCCCAGCATTTT
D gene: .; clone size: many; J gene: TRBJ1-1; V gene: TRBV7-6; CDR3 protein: CASSPRRYMNTEAFF; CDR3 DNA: TGTGCCAGCAGCCCCAGACGTTATATGAACACTGAAGCTTTCTTT
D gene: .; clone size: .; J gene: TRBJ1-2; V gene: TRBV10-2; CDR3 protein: CASSDLYGYTF; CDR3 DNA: TGCGCCAGCAGTGACCTGTATGGCTACACCTTC
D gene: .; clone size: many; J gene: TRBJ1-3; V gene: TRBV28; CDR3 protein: CAGGDPRSGNTIYF; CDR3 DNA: TGTGCCGGGGGGGATCCCCGCTCTGGAAACACCATATATTTT
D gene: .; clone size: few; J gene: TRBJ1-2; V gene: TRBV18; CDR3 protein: CASSPSENYGYTF; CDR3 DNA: TGTGCCAGCTCACCATCAGAGAACTATGGCTACACCTTC
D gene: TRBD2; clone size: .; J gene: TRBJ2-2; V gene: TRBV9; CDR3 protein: CASSRLAGGPSGELFF; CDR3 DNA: TGTGCCAGCAGTCGACTAGCGGGAGGGCCGTCCGGGGAGCTGTTTTTT
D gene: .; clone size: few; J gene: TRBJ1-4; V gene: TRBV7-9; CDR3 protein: CASSPTEEKLFF; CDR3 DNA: TGTGCCAGCAGCCCCACGGAGGAAAAACTGTTTTTT
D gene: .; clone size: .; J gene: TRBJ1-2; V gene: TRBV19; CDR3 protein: CACSKKPGTLSYGYTF; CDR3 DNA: TGTGCCTGTAGTAAAAAGCCCGGGACACTCTCCTATGGCTACACCTTC
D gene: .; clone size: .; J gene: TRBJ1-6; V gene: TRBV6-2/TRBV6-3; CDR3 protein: CASSYGVLTLHF; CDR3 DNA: TGTGCCAGCAGTTACGGCGTCTTGACCCTCCACTTT
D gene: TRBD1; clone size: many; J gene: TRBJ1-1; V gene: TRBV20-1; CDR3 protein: CSASGQENTEAFF; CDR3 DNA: TGCAGTGCTAGTGGACAGGAGAACACTGAAGCTTTCTTT
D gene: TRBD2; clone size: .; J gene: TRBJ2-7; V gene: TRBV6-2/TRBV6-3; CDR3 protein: CASKQTSGESYEQYF; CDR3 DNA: TGTGCCAGCAAACAGACTAGCGGCGAGTCCTACGAGCAGTACTTC
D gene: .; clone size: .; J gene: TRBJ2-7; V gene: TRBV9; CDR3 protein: CASSVTASRGEQYF; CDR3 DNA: TGTGCCAGCAGCGTAACCGCCTCCAGGGGCGAGCAGTACTTC
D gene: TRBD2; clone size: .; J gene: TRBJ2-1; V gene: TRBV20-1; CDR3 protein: CSARSRTSGRDEQFF; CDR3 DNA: TGCAGTGCCCGGTCCCGGACTAGCGGGAGGGATGAGCAGTTCTTC
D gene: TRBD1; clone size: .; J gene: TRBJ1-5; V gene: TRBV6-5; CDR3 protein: CASSRTGGQPQHF; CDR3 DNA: TGTGCCAGCAGTCGGACAGGGGGACAGCCCCAGCATTTT
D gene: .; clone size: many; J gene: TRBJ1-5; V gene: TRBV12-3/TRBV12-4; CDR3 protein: CASGQGKQPQHF; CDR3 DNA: TGTGCCAGCGGTCAGGGGAAACAGCCCCAGCATTTT
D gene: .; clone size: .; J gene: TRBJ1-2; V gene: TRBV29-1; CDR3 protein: CSVDISGQASYGYTF; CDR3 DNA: TGCAGCGTTGATATCTCCGGCCAGGCCTCATATGGCTACACCTTC
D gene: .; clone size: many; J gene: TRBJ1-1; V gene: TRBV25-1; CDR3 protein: CASSEKGAGTEAFF; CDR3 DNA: TGTGCCAGCAGTGAAAAGGGAGCGGGCACTGAAGCTTTCTTT
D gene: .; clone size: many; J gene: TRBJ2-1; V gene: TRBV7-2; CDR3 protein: CASSSGLPHNEQFF; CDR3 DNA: TGTGCCAGCAGCTCAGGACTCCCCCACAATGAGCAGTTCTTC
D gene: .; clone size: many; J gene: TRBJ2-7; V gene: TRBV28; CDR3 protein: CASLQNSYEQYF; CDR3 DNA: TGTGCCAGCTTACAGAATTCCTACGAGCAGTACTTC
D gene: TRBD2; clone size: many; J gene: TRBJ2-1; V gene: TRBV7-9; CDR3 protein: CASSLPGLAAYNEQFF; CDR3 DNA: TGTGCCAGCAGCTTGCCGGGACTAGCGGCTTACAATGAGCAGTTCTTC
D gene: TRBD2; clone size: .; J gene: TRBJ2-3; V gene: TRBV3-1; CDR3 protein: CASSQTSGTDTQYF; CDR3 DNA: TGTGCCAGCAGCCAAACTAGCGGAACAGATACGCAGTATTTT
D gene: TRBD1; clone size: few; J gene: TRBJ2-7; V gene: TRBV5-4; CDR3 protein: CASSLSSGGTLTGEQYF; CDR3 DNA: TGTGCCAGCAGCCTGTCCTCAGGGGGAACCCTAACTGGAGAGCAGTACTTC
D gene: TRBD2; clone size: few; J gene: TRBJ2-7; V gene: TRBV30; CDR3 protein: CAWKGPGGTDIWYEQYF; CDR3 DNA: TGTGCCTGGAAGGGACCCGGGGGGACGGACATTTGGTACGAGCAGTACTTC
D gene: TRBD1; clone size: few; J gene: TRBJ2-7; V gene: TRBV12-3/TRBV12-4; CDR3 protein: CASKTGLSSYEQYF; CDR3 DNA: TGTGCCAGCAAGACAGGGCTTAGCTCCTACGAGCAGTACTTC
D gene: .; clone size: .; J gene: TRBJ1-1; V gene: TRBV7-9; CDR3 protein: CASSSWVDTEAFF; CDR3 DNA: TGTGCCAGCAGCTCCTGGGTCGACACTGAAGCTTTCTTT
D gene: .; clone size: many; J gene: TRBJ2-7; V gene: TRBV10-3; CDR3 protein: CATNHAGGPYEQYF; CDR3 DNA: TGTGCCACTAATCATGCCGGAGGCCCCTACGAGCAGTACTTC
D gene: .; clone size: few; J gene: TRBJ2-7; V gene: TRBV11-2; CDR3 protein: CASSWVAGYEQYF; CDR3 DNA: TGTGCCAGCAGCTGGGTAGCCGGCTACGAGCAGTACTTC
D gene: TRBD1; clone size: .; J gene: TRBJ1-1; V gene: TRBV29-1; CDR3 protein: CSADRDDTEAFF; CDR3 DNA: TGCAGCGCGGACAGGGACGACACTGAAGCTTTCTTT
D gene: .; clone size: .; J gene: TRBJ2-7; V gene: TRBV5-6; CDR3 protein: CASSFGGPAAEYF; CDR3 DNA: TGTGCCAGCAGCTTTGGGGGCCCTGCGGCGGAGTACTTC
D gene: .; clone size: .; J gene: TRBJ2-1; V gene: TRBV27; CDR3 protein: CASRDRYNEQFF; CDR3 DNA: TGTGCCAGCAGAGACCGTTACAATGAGCAGTTCTTC